Sequencing of this TCR beta chain was carried out in a study of shared clonotypes between healthy human individuals. For the study at large: A donor's plate count was three for CD4 naive and three for CD4 memory; CD8 naive had two and CD8 memory one.

Broader study findings: What limited the represented genetic and exposure-history diversity was the small number of donors. Sequencing depth was expected to influence donor clonotype sharing.

With 2 bases removed from V and 2 bases from J, the gap between germline ends came to 7 bases. CDR1 and CDR2 from the germline V gene are KGHSH and LQKENI. The CDR3 spans 14 residues. Donors were healthy HIV-negative adults without recent acute infections or vaccinations. Only in-frame clones appear in the TCRdb table, and some are missing; sequencing was by immunoSEQ multiplex PCR. The sample yields 2 million or so clones, roughly 94% seen once. Turning to this clone: What it binds is not known. Other DNA sequences of this sample code for an identical CDR3.

The sample was naive CD4+ T cells sorted from blood. Subset: CD45RA+ positively selected. The chain has TRBV18 and TRBJ1-5, with a weak D call TRBD1 (5 bases). This clonotype originated in a man aged 18 to 30 in good health. The CDR3 protein is CASSPATGNQPQHF. DNA for the CDR3: TGTGCCAGCTCACCAGCGACAGGCAATCAGCCCCAGCATTTT.